This record looks at one T cell receptor beta chain sequence and its context. The CDR3 contains 16 residues. Germline V gene sequence: CDR1 SGHRS, CDR2 YFSETQ. Trimming removed 3 bases from V and 5 bases from J; junction bases left unmatched: 14. Original processing methods: Using reference gene primer amplification, nucleated cell counts were estimated. Clones were sequenced by immunoSEQ multiplex PCR, and TCRdb holds only the in-frame ones, with some missing. V and J calls and clone size are those listed in that table; D and trimming were worked out from the DNA. The repertoire holds approximately 240,000 clones, with more than 80% as singletons. The data are from a study of blood T cell repertoires in COVID-19.

V is TRBV5-1 and J is TRBJ2-7; the match to TRBD2 covers 7 bases. Material: peripheral blood. The TCR was taken from a human donor in a cohort sampled during active COVID-19. The CDR3 region is CASSSGMGREWDEQYF. For the CDR3, the DNA is TGCGCCAGCAGCTCGGGGATGGGGCGGGAGTGGGACGAGCAGTACTTC.